The clone carrying this T cell receptor beta chain was counted between two and nine times. Its antigen is not known. The sample originates from a study of T-cell memory formation after mild COVID-19. Study-level results: There was a balanced CD4/CD8 profile in clones contracting day 15 to 85, and later expanders leaned CD4+. Cross-reactive memory seemingly joined, as some responding clones were found in pre-infection memory.

The CDR3 totals 16 residues. Germline V gene lookup returns CDR1 SEHNR and CDR2 FQNEAQ (reference sequence). V lost 5 bases to trimming and J lost 5 bases; unmatched junction nucleotides: 9. It was 5'RACE with constant-segment primers that produced the TCR alpha and TCR beta cDNA libraries, which carried sample barcodes and UMIs. Each CDR3 protein is one row after TCRdb ran MiXCR on the 5' RACE reads. The sample holds 110,000 to 150,000 distinct CDR3 sequences, roughly 24% seen once. This clonotype was obtained from an adult woman who had mild COVID-19 (a few samples of this study predate the infection). Cell type and time point are not known. The V call is TRBV7-9, the J call TRBJ2-5; TRBD2 agrees at 12 bases. The sequencing input was PBMCs or a T cell subset sorted from them (not recorded which). CDR3 nucleotide sequence: TGTGCCAGCAGCCGACTAGCGGGGGCATCTTGGGAGACCCAGTACTTC. This gives the protein CASSRLAGASWETQYF.